These 30 T cell receptor beta chains share one sample of origin, sequenced in a study of OX40 agonist ivuxolimab in advanced cancers. Libraries were prepared through the immunoSEQ multiplex PCR assay. TCRdb carries this immuneACCESS record with in-frame sequences only. Its versions omit some clonotypes, under half of them owing to an unresolved V gene in the studies checked, with the rest unexplained. This sample is represented by over 35,000 clones; roughly 69% of them were singletons. Around a sixth of the sample is taken by the ten largest. The specimen was CD4+ or CD8+ T cells sorted from blood, collected in a trial of the OX40 agonist ivuxolimab. The receptors here all came from an adult with an advanced solid tumor such as melanoma, head and neck, liver or kidney cancer.

The gene calls are TRBV5-1 and TRBJ1-1; TRBD1 is a possible D gene (5 bases). Trimming removed 5 bases from V and 1 base from J, with 9 bases in between. Looked up from germline, CDR1 is SGHRS and CDR2 is YFSETQ. The CDR3 length is 13 residues. CDR3 amino acids: CASRAGSNTEAFF. CDR3 bases: TGCGCCAGCAGAGCAGGGTCGAACACTGAAGCTTTCTTT.

V usage is TRBV5-6 and J usage is TRBJ1-2, with D possibly matching TRBD1 (5 bases). V gave up 2 bases and J gave up 8 bases, with 13 bases separating them. The CDR3 has 13 residues. The germline V gene has CDR1 SGHDT and CDR2 YYEEEE. The CDR3, as DNA: TGTGCCAGCAGCTTAGGCAGGGACGAAGGCTACACCTTC. This gives the protein CASSLGRDEGYTF.

This clone was counted once. The rearrangement joins TRBV5-1 to TRBJ2-3, with 11 bases matching TRBD2. V was clipped by 0 bases and J by 7 bases; unmatched bases: 4. Per germline, CDR1 SGHRS and CDR2 YFSETQ. This CDR3 is 15 amino acids long. This CDR3 is CASSLATSGGHTQYF. CDR3 sequence (DNA): TGCGCCAGCAGCTTGGCCACTAGCGGGGGACATACGCAGTATTTT.

This clone was counted between two and nine times. The chain has TRBV4-1 and TRBJ2-5; TRBD1 matches at 8 bases. The CDR3 covers 16 residues. Germline V gives CDR1 MGHRA, CDR2 YSYEKL. With V trimmed by 3 bases and J by 3 bases, 9 bases remained unmatched. The CDR3 DNA follows: TGCGCCAGCAGCCAGGGGAAGACAGGGGAAGAAGAGACCCAGTACTTC. The encoded protein is CASSQGKTGEEETQYF.

The chain joins TRBV6-4 to TRBJ2-6; no clear D gene. V was clipped by 1 base and J by 0 bases, with 1 base between them. The CDR3 length is 14 residues. Germline CDR1 MRHNA, CDR2 SNTAGT. CDR3 sequence: CASSDFSGANVLTF. CDR3 in DNA: TGTGCCAGCAGTGACTTCTCTGGGGCCAACGTCCTGACTTTC.

The V gene is TRBV18, the J gene TRBJ2-3; a possible D gene is TRBD2 (6 bases). The CDR3 consists of 13 residues. CDR1 is KGHSH and CDR2 is LQKENI in the germline V gene. V lost 3 bases, J lost 8 bases, and 12 bases lay in between. In DNA form, the CDR3 reads TGTGCCAGCTCACCCCCCCAGGAGGGTACGCAGTATTTT. It codes for CASSPPQEGTQYF.

This clone was recorded a few times. The chain recombines TRBV5-1 with TRBJ1-1; D uncertain. This CDR3 is built from 13 residues. V lost 4 bases, J lost 1 base, and 8 bases lay in between. Germline V lookup: CDR1 SGHRS, CDR2 YFSETQ. CDR3 protein: CASSPSGNTEAFF. Written as DNA, the CDR3 is TGCGCCAGCAGCCCATCTGGGAACACTGAAGCTTTCTTT.

This rearrangement joins TRBV2 to TRBJ2-7; 7 nucleotides align to TRBD1. Germline V gene lookup returns CDR1 SNHLY and CDR2 FYNNEI. With V trimmed by 10 bases and J by 1 base, 10 bases remained unmatched. CDR3 length equals 14 residues. CDR3 nucleotide sequence: TGTGCCACCAAGGAGACAGGGATATCCTACGAGCAGTACTTC. Protein sequence: CATKETGISYEQYF.

The chain employs TRBV30 and TRBJ2-5; 7 bases align to TRBD2. Germline V gene data show CDR1 as GTSNPN and CDR2 as SVGIG (reference sequence). Germline trimming cut 5 bases from V and 0 bases from J; bases unmatched to any gene: 21. The CDR3 consists of 19 residues. The CDR3 bases are TGTGCCTGGGGAATTGGAGGAAGCGGGGCCCCTCTGTACCAAGAGACCCAGTACTTC. This gives the protein CAWGIGGSGAPLYQETQYF.

The V and J genes are TRBV28 and TRBJ1-5; the D gene is possibly TRBD1 (5 bases). Germline CDR1 reads MDHEN; CDR2 reads SYDVKM. The V gene lost 7 bases and the J gene lost 2 bases, with 15 bases spanning the gap. CDR3 length equals 15 residues. The CDR3 nucleotides read TGTGCCAGCACCCCGGGGGAGCCCCGCAATCAGCCCCAGCATTTT. Translation gives CASTPGEPRNQPQHF.

The chain employs TRBV15 and TRBJ2-1; D might be TRBD1 (6 bases). Between the trimmed V and J ends, which lost 1 base and 4 bases, there was a span of 11 bases. The CDR3 is 15 amino acids. Per the germline V gene, CDR1 is LNHNV and CDR2 is YYDKDF (reference sequence). The CDR3 DNA follows: TGTGCCACCAGCAGAGCACAGGGCAGGTACAATGAGCAGTTCTTC. This sequence encodes CATSRAQGRYNEQFF.

This clone was detected only a few times. Because it lacks the conserved phenylalanine or tryptophan at the end, this CDR3 is likely a read error. It is unclear where the CDR3 begins or ends on the DNA, so no DNA is shown, and the CDR3 is as TCRdb lists it. The V gene is TRBV28, the J gene TRBJ1-2. From its first to its last residue, the CDR3 has 11 amino acids. Per germline, CDR1 MDHEN and CDR2 SYDVKM. The CDR3 here is CASSSTANWNV.

The CDR3 DNA sequence: TGTGCCAGCGGCAGCTCCTACGAGCAGTACTTC. Its protein is CASGSSYEQYF. This chain connects TRBV27 to TRBJ2-7; no definite D call. V lost 8 bases and J lost 0, with 5 bases in between. Per germline, CDR1 MNHEY and CDR2 SMNVEV (reference sequence). This CDR3 is built from 11 residues.

V is TRBV19 and J is TRBJ1-1; no firm D call. Germline V lookup: CDR1 LNHDA, CDR2 SQIVND (reference sequence). The CDR3 consists of 15 residues. Trimming cost V 0 bases and J 4 bases, with 12 bases left between them. This chain's CDR3 is CASSIDLWGSTEAFF. In DNA, the CDR3 is TGTGCCAGTAGTATAGATCTATGGGGATCCACTGAAGCTTTCTTT.

This clone occurred once. This rearrangement joins TRBV5-5 to TRBJ1-2; the D gene is possibly TRBD1 (5 bases). The germline V gene encodes CDR1 SGHKS and CDR2 YYEKEE (reference sequence). The CDR3 is 16 amino acids. The ends were cut back, 4 bases at V and 4 bases at J, with 20 bases in the middle. The DNA of the CDR3 is TGTGCCAGCAGCCGTAGAGGGGACCTAAGTACCTATGGCTACACCTTC. Its translation is CASSRRGDLSTYGYTF.

A single count supports this clone. The chain recombines TRBV15 with TRBJ1-2; the D gene is possibly TRBD1 (5 bases). The CDR3 has 15 residues. The V and J ends lost 0 bases and 2 bases respectively, with 10 bases between them. CDR1 is LNHNV, CDR2 YYDKDF, per germline (reference sequence). The CDR3 here is CATSRDSRANYGYTF. The DNA for the CDR3 is TGTGCCACCAGCAGAGATAGCAGGGCGAACTATGGCTACACCTTC. Filled out from reference TRBV15 and TRBJ1-2, the complete variable domain reads DAMVIQNPRYQVTQFGKPVTLSCSQTLNHNVMYWYQQKSSQAPKLLFHYYDKDFNNEADTPDNFQSRRPNTSFCFLDIRSPGLGDTAMYLCATSRDSRANYGYTFGSGTRLTVV.

The gene calls are TRBV19 and TRBJ1-3, with 7 bases matching TRBD1. Germline V gene data show CDR1 as LNHDA and CDR2 as SQIVND (reference sequence). The CDR3 length is 13 residues. The V segment lost 5 bases and the J segment 3 bases; nucleotides outside the gene matches: 1. For the CDR3, the DNA is TGTGCCAGTAGTGGACAGGTTGGAAACACCATATATTTT. Protein: CASSGQVGNTIYF.

V usage is TRBV19 and J usage is TRBJ1-1; weak D call: TRBD1 (6 bases). This CDR3 has 13 residues. Between the trimmed V and J ends, which lost 10 bases and 6 bases, there was a span of 18 bases. Germline V CDR1 and CDR2: LNHDA, SQIVND (reference sequence). CDR3 DNA sequence: TGTGCCACCAAGGTGAGGGGGGGGTCTGAAGCTTTCTTT. It is translated as CATKVRGGSEAFF.

The chain has TRBV7-7 and TRBJ2-5; TRBD2 agrees at 11 bases. The germline V gene has CDR1 SSHAT and CDR2 FNYEAQ (reference sequence). The CDR3 spans 16 residues. The J segment lost 1 base and the V segment lost 5 bases, leaving 6 bases of the junction unmatched. The CDR3 bases are TGTGCCAGCAGCAAGACTAGCGGGGCGCTCCAAGAGACCCAGTACTTC. Its protein product is CASSKTSGALQETQYF. The variable domain in full, completed from reference TRBV7-7 and TRBJ2-5, reads GAGVSQSPRYKVTKRGQDVTLRCDPISSHATLYWYQQALGQGPEFLTYFNYEAQPDKSGLPSDRFSAERPEGSISTLTIQRTEQRDSAMYRCASSKTSGALQETQYFGPGTRLLVL.

Concerning this clone itself: Other DNA sequences in this specimen translate into the identical CDR3. The J gene is TRBJ2-4, the V gene TRBV5-1; perhaps TRBD2 as D (5 bases). The CDR3 is made up of 14 amino acids. The V end lost 3 bases, the J end lost 8 bases, and 15 bases lay between the germline ends. CDR1 SGHRS and CDR2 YFSETQ come from the germline V gene. CDR3 loop: CASSSGLARDIQYF. The CDR3 nucleotides are TGCGCCAGCAGCTCGGGTCTCGCGAGGGACATTCAGTACTTC.

The gene calls are TRBV5-6 and TRBJ1-1, with no clear D. Trimming cost V 2 bases and J 1 base, with 9 bases left between them. CDR1 SGHDT and CDR2 YYEEEE come from the germline V gene. The CDR3 is made up of 14 amino acids. Written as DNA, the CDR3 is TGTGCCAGCAGCTTCTTCGGCACGAACACTGAAGCTTTCTTT. Translation gives CASSFFGTNTEAFF. The full variable domain, completed using reference TRBV5-6 and TRBJ1-1, is DAGVTQSPTHLIKTRGQQVTLRCSPKSGHDTVSWYQQALGQGPQFIFQYYEEEERQRGNFPDRFSGHQFPNYSSELNVNALLLGDSALYLCASSFFGTNTEAFFGQGTRLTVV.

This rearrangement joins TRBV6-1 to TRBJ1-4, with 10 nucleotides matching TRBD1. The V and J ends lost 6 bases and 9 bases, in that order; junction bases with no gene match: 7. Germline V gives CDR1 MNHNS, CDR2 SASEGT. This CDR3 region has 14 residues. Here the CDR3 DNA reads TGTGCCAGCAGGGCGTCGGGACAGGGGAAAAAACTGTTTTTT. Its protein is CASRASGQGKKLFF.

The rearrangement links TRBV7-9 to TRBJ1-4; D unresolved. Per germline, CDR1 SEHNR and CDR2 FQNEAQ (reference sequence). The V and J ends lost 5 bases and 4 bases respectively, with 17 bases between them. The CDR3 consists of 16 residues. The CDR3 region is CASSRASDGVNEKLFF. Written as DNA, the CDR3 is TGTGCCAGCAGCAGAGCTTCCGACGGAGTTAATGAAAAACTGTTTTTT.

CDR3 bases: TGCAGCGACTACCTAGGGGGGGACACTGAAGCTTTCTTT. Encoded protein: CSDYLGGDTEAFF. V usage is TRBV29-1 and J usage is TRBJ1-1, with a weak D call TRBD1 (6 bases). The CDR3 runs to 13 residues. Per germline, CDR1 SQVTM and CDR2 ANQGSEA. V was cut by 7 bases and J by 3 bases, with 15 bases left in between.

The chain uses TRBV5-1 and TRBJ1-3; D remains ambiguous. The germline CDR1 and CDR2 sequences are SGHRS and YFSETQ. This CDR3 is 16 amino acids long. The germline V and J ends were trimmed by 2 bases and 0 bases, with 12 bases remaining between them. CDR3 in DNA: TGCGCCAGCAGCTTTACAACGGGGAGCTCTGGAAACACCATATATTTT. Its protein is CASSFTTGSSGNTIYF.

The chain recombines TRBV11-3 with TRBJ2-2, with D uncertain. Germline lookup yields CDR1 SGHNT and CDR2 YENEEA. CDR3 length equals 15 residues. Between the trimmed V and J ends, which lost 1 base and 4 bases, there was a span of 10 bases. The DNA for the CDR3 is TGTGCCAGCAGCTTAGGTTCTAGGCGCACCGGGGAGCTGTTTTTT. It is translated as CASSLGSRRTGELFF. The full variable domain, rest sourced from reference TRBV11-3 and TRBJ2-2, is EAGVVQSPRYKIIEKKQPVAFWCNPISGHNTLYWYLQNLGQGPELLIRYENEEAVDDSQLPKDRFSAERLKGVDSTLKIQPAELGDSAVYLCASSLGSRRTGELFFGEGSRLTVL.

The chain is built from TRBV6-5 and TRBJ1-2; D perhaps matches TRBD1 (5 bases). With 5 bases removed from V and 5 bases from J, the gap between germline ends came to 6 bases. The CDR3 is 11 amino acids. Germline CDR1 is MNHEY and CDR2 is SVGAGI. CDR3 DNA sequence: TGTGCCAGCAGTCCAGGGTATGGCTACACCTTC. Residues: CASSPGYGYTF.

This rearrangement joins TRBV2 to TRBJ1-5; unclear D gene. CDR1 and CDR2 (germline): SNHLY, FYNNEI. Between the trimmed V and J ends, which lost 6 bases and 0 bases, there was a span of 9 bases. This CDR3 comprises 14 residues. For the CDR3, the DNA is TGTGCCAGCAGGCTTACAAGTAGCAATCAGCCCCAGCATTTT. This translates into CASRLTSSNQPQHF.

This chain uses TRBV5-1 with TRBJ1-1; a possible D gene is TRBD1 (6 bases). The CDR3 has 13 residues. Germline CDR1 and CDR2: SGHRS and YFSETQ. V lost 4 bases, J lost 3 bases, and 10 bases lay in between. CDR3 bases: TGCGCCAGCAGCCAGGACAGCTACACTGAAGCTTTCTTT. It codes for CASSQDSYTEAFF.

The rearrangement joins TRBV7-3 to TRBJ2-3, with 8 bases aligning to TRBD1. Per germline, CDR1 SGHTA and CDR2 FQGTGA. The CDR3 has 16 amino acids. The J segment lost 5 bases and the V segment lost 5 bases, leaving 12 bases of the junction unmatched. CDR3 sequence reads: CASSATGQGRGDTQYF. The CDR3 DNA follows: TGTGCCAGCAGCGCAACTGGACAGGGAAGAGGAGATACGCAGTATTTT.